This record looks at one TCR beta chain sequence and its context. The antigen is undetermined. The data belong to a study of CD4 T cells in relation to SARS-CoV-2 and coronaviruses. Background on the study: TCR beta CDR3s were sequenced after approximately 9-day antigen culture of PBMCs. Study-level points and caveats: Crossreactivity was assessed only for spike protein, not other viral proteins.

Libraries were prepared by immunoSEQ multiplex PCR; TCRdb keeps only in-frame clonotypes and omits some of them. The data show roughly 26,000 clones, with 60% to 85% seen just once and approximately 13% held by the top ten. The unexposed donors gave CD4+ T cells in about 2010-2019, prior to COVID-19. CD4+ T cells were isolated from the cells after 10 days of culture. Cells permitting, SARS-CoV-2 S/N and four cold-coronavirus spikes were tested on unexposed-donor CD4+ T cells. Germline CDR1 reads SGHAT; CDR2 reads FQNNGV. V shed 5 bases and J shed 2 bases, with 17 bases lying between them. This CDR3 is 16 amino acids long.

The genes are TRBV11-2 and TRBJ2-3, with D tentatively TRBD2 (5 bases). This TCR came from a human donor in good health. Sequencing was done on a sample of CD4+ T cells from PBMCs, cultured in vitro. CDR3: CASSDRGRQVTDTQYF. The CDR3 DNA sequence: TGTGCCAGCAGCGACCGGGGTCGTCAGGTCACAGATACGCAGTATTTT.